The source of this TCR beta chain is a study of T-cell memory formation after mild COVID-19. Study-level points and caveats: Contracting clones from day 15 to 85 showed balanced CD4/CD8; later expanders favored CD4+.

MiXCR was run by TCRdb on the 5' RACE reads, yielding one entry per CDR3 protein. Seen here are under 300,000 distinct CDR3 sequences, over 9% observed once, and the top ten hold around 23%. This clonotype was counted between two and nine times. No antigen is known for it. The CDR3 extends over 13 amino acids. The germline V gene encodes CDR1 DFQATT and CDR2 SNEGSKA (reference sequence). V was trimmed by 7 bases and J by 5 bases, leaving 17 bases between them. The sample was PBMCs or a T cell subset sorted from them (not recorded which). The receptor comes from a young man who had mild COVID-19 (a few samples of this study predate the infection). Cell type and time point are not known. The chain has TRBV20-1 and TRBJ1-2; D is perhaps TRBD1 (6 bases). The CDR3 DNA sequence: TGCAGTGTCAGCGGGCAGGGGTCATATGGCTACACCTTC. This gives the protein CSVSGQGSYGYTF.